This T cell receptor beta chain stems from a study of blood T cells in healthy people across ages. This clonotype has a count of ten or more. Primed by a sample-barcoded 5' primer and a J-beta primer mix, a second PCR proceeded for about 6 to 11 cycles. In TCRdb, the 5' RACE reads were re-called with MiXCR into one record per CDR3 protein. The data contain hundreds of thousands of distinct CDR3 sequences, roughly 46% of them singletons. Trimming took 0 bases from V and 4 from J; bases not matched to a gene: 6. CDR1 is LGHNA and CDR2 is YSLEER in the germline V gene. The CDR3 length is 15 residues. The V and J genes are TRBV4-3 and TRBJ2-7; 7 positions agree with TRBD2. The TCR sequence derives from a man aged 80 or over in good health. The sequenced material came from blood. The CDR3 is CASSQDSGILYEQYF. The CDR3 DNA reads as TGCGCCAGCAGCCAAGACAGCGGGATCCTTTACGAGCAGTACTTC.